This TCR beta chain was found in a study of vaccination and CD4 T cells after COVID-19. Regarding the study as a whole: Only relatively few convalescent patients were studied, and early post-infection timepoints were not analyzed.

At the Johns Hopkins FTIC core, DNA taken from cultured CD4+ T cells was sequenced by way of the Oncomine TCR Beta short-read assay. In TCRdb, the PCR reads were re-called with MiXCR into one record per CDR3 protein. The sample includes 15,000 or so distinct CDR3 sequences, 30% to 35% of them seen just once. In the case of this clonotype: What it recognizes is unknown.

Regarding treatment: approximately 9-day PBMC culture with coronavirus spike peptide pools or control peptides (ViraFEST assay). This clonotype was sampled from a human donor with COVID-19. Input material: cultured CD4+ T cells from blood.

CDR3 DNA sequence: TGTGCCAGCAGTTACGCCGGTCCTAATCAGCCCCAGCATTTT. It specifies CASSYAGPNQPQHF. The rearrangement uses TRBV6-5 and TRBJ1-5, with unresolved D. The germline gives CDR1 MNHEY, CDR2 SVGAGI. CDR3 length: 14 residues. The ends were cut back, 2 bases at V and 4 bases at J, with 9 bases in the middle.